This T cell receptor (beta chain) was sequenced in a study of shared clonotypes between healthy human individuals. Study results and limitations: The study generally estimated greater richness for naive than memory subsets.

Comment on this clone: Antigen: not known.

CDR1 and CDR2 from the germline V gene are MGHDK and SYGVNS. V was trimmed by 2 bases and J by 3 bases, leaving 9 bases between them. This CDR3 region has 14 residues. Evenly divided among several immunoSEQ plates was the genomic DNA of each subset. Profiling relied on immunoSEQ multiplex PCR, and the TCRdb table lists in-frame clones only, not all of them. The sample has approximately 1.5 million clones; 98% to 99% are singletons. The V call is TRBV25-1, the J call TRBJ2-3, with D unresolved. Sequencing used naive CD4+ T cells sorted from blood. As for subset: CD45RA+ positively selected. The sequence was obtained from a man aged 30 to 39 in good health. The CDR3, as DNA: TGTGCCAGCAGTGAACCGTCGGCAACAGATACGCAGTATTTT. This gives the protein CASSEPSATDTQYF.